These T cell receptor beta chains were read from a single sample in a study of OX40 agonist ivuxolimab in advanced cancers. Libraries were prepared by immunoSEQ multiplex PCR; TCRdb keeps only in-frame clonotypes and omits some of them. The data show approximately 15,000 clones, 82% seen once. The source was CD4+ or CD8+ T cells sorted from blood, collected in a trial of the OX40 agonist ivuxolimab. Receptors originate from an adult with an advanced solid tumor such as melanoma, head and neck, liver or kidney cancer. CDR3s include the opening cysteine and the closing phenylalanine or tryptophan. Each record gives: V gene, J gene, CDR3 protein.

v_call: TRBV30; j_call: TRBJ1-1; cdr3_aa: CAWSVMVYAEAFF
v_call: TRBV5-1; j_call: TRBJ1-1; cdr3_aa: CASSSGGGVGTEAFF
v_call: TRBV4-2; j_call: TRBJ2-2; cdr3_aa: CASSHSGTTNTGELFF
v_call: TRBV5-1; j_call: TRBJ1-2; cdr3_aa: CASSWDTDGYTF
v_call: TRBV27; j_call: TRBJ2-1; cdr3_aa: CASSSPGLGIGEQFF
v_call: TRBV4-3; j_call: TRBJ1-2; cdr3_aa: CASSQGNEGTYGYTF
v_call: TRBV10-3; j_call: TRBJ1-1; cdr3_aa: CAISDSLTYTNTEAFF
v_call: TRBV23-1; j_call: TRBJ2-5; cdr3_aa: CASSQSSRAQETQYF
v_call: TRBV15; j_call: TRBJ1-5; cdr3_aa: CATSRDPYRQLYSNQPQHF
v_call: TRBV7-8; j_call: TRBJ2-3; cdr3_aa: CASSFFLGPTDTQYF
v_call: TRBV7-9; j_call: TRBJ1-4; cdr3_aa: CASSLVGPNEKLFF
v_call: TRBV5-6; j_call: TRBJ1-3; cdr3_aa: CASSLGDSGNTIYF
v_call: TRBV9; j_call: TRBJ2-3; cdr3_aa: CASSAPRGTSGITDTQYF
v_call: TRBV7-9; j_call: TRBJ2-2; cdr3_aa: CASSFPREVDTGELFF
v_call: TRBV19; j_call: TRBJ2-7; cdr3_aa: CASSMSRGGFYEQYF
v_call: TRBV9; j_call: TRBJ2-1; cdr3_aa: CASSVVGGAADEQFF
v_call: TRBV6-5; j_call: TRBJ2-1; cdr3_aa: CASSYSKDYPQRMFF
v_call: TRBV25-1; j_call: TRBJ2-6; cdr3_aa: CASRDDSSGANVLTF
v_call: TRBV7-9; j_call: TRBJ2-2; cdr3_aa: CASSTQDRANTGELFF
v_call: TRBV7-5; j_call: TRBJ1-2; cdr3_aa: CASTAGDYGYTF
v_call: TRBV6-1; j_call: TRBJ2-1; cdr3_aa: CASSEAGGSYNEQFF
v_call: TRBV7-6; j_call: TRBJ2-1; cdr3_aa: CASSLTGLAGGDEQFF
v_call: TRBV4-2; j_call: TRBJ2-7; cdr3_aa: CASSQNPGTAKTSYEQYF
v_call: TRBV7-3; j_call: TRBJ2-7; cdr3_aa: CASSLTGSGREQYF
v_call: TRBV5-6; j_call: TRBJ2-4; cdr3_aa: CASSFGTIDIQYF
v_call: TRBV27; j_call: TRBJ2-3; cdr3_aa: CASSPRLGPTDTQYF
v_call: TRBV9; j_call: TRBJ2-2; cdr3_aa: CASSPMNTGELFF
v_call: TRBV4-3; j_call: TRBJ2-1; cdr3_aa: CASSPLVPMRGNEQFF
v_call: TRBV6-1; j_call: TRBJ1-2; cdr3_aa: CASGQESLAYGYTF
v_call: TRBV6-5; j_call: TRBJ1-6; cdr3_aa: CASGLTGAPLHF
v_call: TRBV6-5; j_call: TRBJ1-2; cdr3_aa: CASSEQGDGYTF
v_call: TRBV9; j_call: TRBJ1-6; cdr3_aa: CASSGQSNNSPLHF
v_call: TRBV28; j_call: TRBJ2-2; cdr3_aa: CASTFQGLAAGELFF
v_call: TRBV7-3; j_call: TRBJ2-3; cdr3_aa: CASSPTPPDTQYF
v_call: TRBV2; j_call: TRBJ2-1; cdr3_aa: CASSKLAGGNNEQFF
v_call: TRBV11-2; j_call: TRBJ2-5; cdr3_aa: CASSLGAETQYF
v_call: TRBV18; j_call: TRBJ2-2; cdr3_aa: CASSPDRWTGDTGELFF
v_call: TRBV4-3; j_call: TRBJ1-2; cdr3_aa: CASSQDSGADYGYTF
v_call: TRBV7-6; j_call: TRBJ1-5; cdr3_aa: CASSLPGVGGGVVKASPQHF
v_call: TRBV13; j_call: TRBJ2-7; cdr3_aa: CASSLGVPEQYF
v_call: TRBV18; j_call: TRBJ1-5; cdr3_aa: CASCALQGARLNQPQHF
v_call: TRBV28; j_call: TRBJ2-1; cdr3_aa: CASSSSGEVNEQFF
v_call: TRBV5-6; j_call: TRBJ2-7; cdr3_aa: CASSLSGGHEQYF
v_call: TRBV9; j_call: TRBJ1-2; cdr3_aa: CASSPGQAFNYGYTF
v_call: TRBV18; j_call: TRBJ1-5; cdr3_aa: CASSPLRDQPQHF
v_call: TRBV7-9; j_call: TRBJ2-6; cdr3_aa: CASSLPGQGYSGANVLTF
v_call: TRBV28; j_call: TRBJ2-2; cdr3_aa: CAGDTGELFF
v_call: TRBV7-9; j_call: TRBJ1-1; cdr3_aa: CASSLWGTEAFF
v_call: TRBV6-5; j_call: TRBJ1-4; cdr3_aa: CASRTGGSDEKLFF
v_call: TRBV28; j_call: TRBJ1-5; cdr3_aa: CASRISSSNQPQHF
v_call: TRBV28; j_call: TRBJ1-4; cdr3_aa: CASSLLPGMPTNEKLFF
v_call: TRBV4-2; j_call: TRBJ2-7; cdr3_aa: CASSQGREQYF
v_call: TRBV19; j_call: TRBJ2-2; cdr3_aa: CACRTDNTGELFF
v_call: TRBV7-9; j_call: TRBJ2-5; cdr3_aa: CASSPTTGGLQETQYF